This T cell receptor (beta chain) comes out of a study of CXCR3-negative and CXCR3-positive naive CD8 T cells. Study at large: The dataset comprises 110 million to 150 million TRB reads in total, with about 1.5 +/- 0.3 million reads per library.

Preparation of TRB cDNA libraries relied on 5' RACE carrying UMI labels. TCRdb re-called the 5' RACE reads; every CDR3 protein appears as one record, without DNA. The repertoire table contains 60,000 to 65,000 distinct CDR3 sequences. Study outcomes and limitations: Naive cells with CXCR3 showed TRB CDR3s that were more hydrophobic than those in CXCR3-negative naive cells. Naive subsets were similarly diverse, while memory CD8+ repertoires were much less diverse.

The CDR3 is made up of 16 amino acids. The germline V gene encodes CDR1 SGHVS and CDR2 FNYEAQ. Notes on this clonotype: Its antigen is undetermined.

Source material: naive CXCR3+ CD8+ T cells from blood. Subset reported: CD45RO-CCR7+CD27+CD95- naive CD8+ T cells expressing CXCR3 (TNR3+). V usage is TRBV7-6 and J usage is TRBJ2-3; TCRdb's D call, TRBD1, is unchecked because there is no DNA. The clonotype was recovered from a human donor in good health. Some clones in this sample may be carry-over from other donors' samples. Here the CDR3 reads CASSSRKGLDSDTQYF.